These T cell receptor beta chains were read from a single sample in a study of response to subunit inactivated influenza vaccine. TCRdb processed the RT-PCR reads anew with MiXCR; each CDR3 protein has one entry. The sample records hundreds of thousands of distinct CDR3 sequences, approximately 11% being singletons. The specimen comprised PBMCs from blood, sampled roughly 45 days after vaccination. The source is a man in his fifties or sixties who received an inactivated influenza vaccine. The CDR3 runs from the conserved cysteine through the conserved F or W. The order of the fields is CDR3 protein, CDR3 DNA, clone size, D gene, V gene, J gene. The D gene is left open where the match is weak. Size values are once, few and many counts, or a class for expanded clones, and some rows have none.

CASSSQTGTLYNEQFF	TGTGCCAGCAGTTCCCAGACAGGGACACTCTACAATGAGCAGTTCTTC	NA	TRBD1	TRBV6-5	TRBJ2-1
CASSLNRDTGELFF	TGTGCCAGCAGCTTGAACCGAGACACCGGGGAGCTGTTTTTT	few	NA	TRBV5-6	TRBJ2-2
CASSTIAGGPAATDTQYF	TGTGCCAGCTCAACAATAGCGGGGGGCCCCGCCGCCACAGATACGCAGTATTTT	NA	TRBD2	TRBV18	TRBJ2-3
CASSSDRNTQYF	TGTGCCAGCAGCTCGGACAGAAATACGCAGTATTTT	many	NA	TRBV7-3	TRBJ2-3
CASSLKGQGYGYTF	TGTGCCAGCAGCTTGAAGGGGCAGGGCTATGGCTACACCTTC	NA	NA	TRBV7-2	TRBJ1-2
CATDAPPQGMSTEAFF	TGTGCCACCGATGCTCCCCCACAGGGGATGAGCACTGAAGCTTTCTTT	many	TRBD1	TRBV12-3/TRBV12-4	TRBJ1-1
CSAQGSGSYNEQFF	TGCAGTGCTCAGGGCTCTGGCTCCTACAATGAGCAGTTCTTC	NA	NA	TRBV20-1	TRBJ2-1
CASGTSTGSGEQYF	TGTGCCAGCGGAACCTCGACAGGGAGCGGCGAGCAGTACTTC	NA	TRBD1	TRBV12-3/TRBV12-4	TRBJ2-7
CASSASQGAIHEQYF	TGTGCCAGCAGCGCCTCACAGGGGGCGATTCACGAGCAGTACTTC	many	TRBD1	TRBV7-2	TRBJ2-7
CATSPVNTGELFF	TGTGCCACCAGTCCAGTAAACACCGGGGAGCTGTTTTTT	many	NA	TRBV24-1	TRBJ2-2
CASSPNLRETQYF	TGTGCCAGCAGCCCCAACCTTCGGGAGACCCAGTACTTC	many	NA	TRBV12-3/TRBV12-4	TRBJ2-5
CASSQDGSNYGYTF	TGTGCCAGCAGCCAGGACGGATCTAACTATGGCTACACCTTC	few	NA	TRBV3-1	TRBJ1-2
CASSLRHRRSTDTQYF	TGTGCCAGCAGCTTGAGACACAGGAGGAGCACAGATACGCAGTATTTT	few	NA	TRBV7-2	TRBJ2-3
CASRTGGSNEQFF	TGTGCCAGCAGGACAGGGGGTTCCAATGAGCAGTTCTTC	few	TRBD1	TRBV12-3/TRBV12-4	TRBJ2-1
CATSLRGSPYNEQFF	TGTGCCACCAGCCTGCGGGGGTCCCCCTACAATGAGCAGTTCTTC	many	TRBD2	TRBV15	TRBJ2-1
CASSLRRGLADTQYF	TGTGCCAGCAGCTTACGGCGGGGCTTGGCAGATACGCAGTATTTT	many	NA	TRBV7-2	TRBJ2-3
CATSRDLAGGRNEQFF	TGTGCCACCAGCAGAGATCTAGCGGGGGGGCGGAATGAGCAGTTCTTC	NA	TRBD2	TRBV15	TRBJ2-1
CASSLEPVYGYTF	TGTGCCAGCAGCTTGGAACCGGTCTATGGCTACACCTTC	many	NA	TRBV5-5	TRBJ1-2
CAISESKGWWQETQYF	TGTGCCATCAGTGAGTCTAAGGGCTGGTGGCAAGAGACCCAGTACTTC	NA	NA	TRBV10-3	TRBJ2-5
CASSQAMDRGFGETQYF	TGTGCCAGCAGCCAAGCTATGGACAGGGGGTTCGGGGAGACCCAGTACTTC	NA	TRBD1	TRBV14	TRBJ2-5
CASSQVFFTEAFF	TGCGCCAGCAGCCAAGTGTTTTTCACTGAAGCTTTCTTT	once	NA	TRBV4-1	TRBJ1-1
CASSGTASYEQYF	TGTGCCAGCAGTGGGACAGCCTCCTACGAGCAGTACTTC	few	TRBD1	TRBV12-3/TRBV12-4	TRBJ2-7
CASSESGLGGGAYEQYF	TGCGCCAGCAGTGAGTCAGGTCTTGGCGGGGGGGCGTACGAGCAGTACTTC	few	TRBD2	TRBV10-1	TRBJ2-7
CASSRPLRSGTSTDTQYF	TGTGCCAGCAGTCGCCCCCTAAGGAGTGGGACTAGCACAGATACGCAGTATTTT	NA	NA	TRBV6-1	TRBJ2-3
CSARDPRGIQYF	TGCAGTGCTAGAGATCCCCGTGGCATTCAGTACTTC	many	NA	TRBV20-1	TRBJ2-4
CASSLVAGEPLYEQFF	TGTGCCAGCAGCTTAGTAGCGGGAGAGCCCCTGTATGAGCAGTTCTTC	few	TRBD2	TRBV7-8	TRBJ2-1
CSVEIGANIQYF	TGCAGCGTTGAGATAGGGGCAAACATTCAGTACTTC	many	NA	TRBV29-1	TRBJ2-4
CASSLVRGEGYTF	TGTGCCAGCAGCTTAGTCAGGGGTGAAGGCTACACCTTC	NA	NA	TRBV7-9	TRBJ1-2
CSVEDRGTGKYEQYF	TGCAGCGTTGAAGATCGTGGGACAGGCAAGTACGAGCAGTACTTC	few	TRBD1	TRBV29-1	TRBJ2-7
CASSYLTTLQNTGELFF	TGTGCCAGCAGTTACTTGACTACCTTACAAAACACCGGGGAGCTGTTTTTT	few	NA	TRBV12-3/TRBV12-4	TRBJ2-2
CASSFEAARIPHEQYF	TGCGCCAGCAGCTTCGAGGCGGCAAGGATCCCCCACGAGCAGTACTTC	NA	NA	TRBV5-1	TRBJ2-7
CSARLSGPIPVNTEAFF	TGCAGTGCTAGACTATCGGGCCCCATACCGGTGAACACTGAAGCTTTCTTT	few	NA	TRBV20-1	TRBJ1-1
CSARDKRLGNTGELFF	TGCAGTGCTAGAGATAAGAGACTAGGGAACACCGGGGAGCTGTTTTTT	few	NA	TRBV20-1	TRBJ2-2
CASSSSGRALHEQYF	TGTGCCAGCAGTTCTAGCGGGAGGGCCCTCCACGAGCAGTACTTC	few	TRBD2	TRBV27	TRBJ2-7
CASSDQDYEQYF	TGTGCCTCAAGCGACCAGGACTACGAGCAGTACTTC	few	NA	TRBV10-3	TRBJ2-7
CASSLSQGFYEQYF	TGTGCCAGCAGTTTATCCCAGGGTTTCTACGAGCAGTACTTC	NA	NA	TRBV28	TRBJ2-7
CASSFGRSTYNEQFF	TGTGCCAGCAGCTTCGGCAGGTCAACCTACAATGAGCAGTTCTTC	few	NA	TRBV5-6	TRBJ2-1
CSVESTGKETQYF	TGCAGCGTTGAATCGACAGGAAAAGAGACCCAGTACTTC	NA	NA	TRBV29-1	TRBJ2-5
CASGNHRGLYNEQFF	TGTGCCAGCGGCAATCACAGGGGGCTCTACAATGAGCAGTTCTTC	few	TRBD1	TRBV28	TRBJ2-1
CASSFEGRGSPLHF	TGTGCCAGCAGTTTTGAGGGGAGAGGATCACCCCTCCACTTT	few	NA	TRBV12-3/TRBV12-4	TRBJ1-6
CASSDRGFGYTF	TGCGCCAGCAGTGACAGGGGGTTTGGCTACACCTTC	NA	TRBD1	TRBV10-2	TRBJ1-2
CASRNLRAGAYNEQFF	TGTGCCAGCAGAAACCTAAGGGCGGGAGCCTACAATGAGCAGTTCTTC	NA	TRBD2	TRBV7-9	TRBJ2-1
CASSQDHRDGNEQFF	TGCGCCAGCAGCCAAGATCATCGAGACGGGAATGAGCAGTTCTTC	many	NA	TRBV4-1	TRBJ2-1
CASSFFPAGGGETQYF	TGTGCCAGCAGTTTTTTTCCAGCGGGGGGAGGAGAGACCCAGTACTTC	NA	TRBD2	TRBV28	TRBJ2-5
CASRTALGANVLTF	TGTGCCAGCAGAACAGCCCTCGGGGCCAACGTCCTGACTTTC	NA	NA	TRBV12-3/TRBV12-4	TRBJ2-6